Described below is a single T cell receptor (beta chain) sequence and its context. V lost 3 bases to trimming and J lost 4 bases; unmatched junction nucleotides: 4. CDR3 length: 13 residues. Per the germline V gene, CDR1 is SGDLS and CDR2 is YYNGEE. The entry originates in a study of T cell responses to AZD1222 COVID-19 vaccine. Only in-frame clones appear in the TCRdb table, and some are missing; sequencing was by immunoSEQ multiplex PCR. Here the sample spans 100,000 to 150,000 clones, roughly 92% being singletons. This receptor was identified in an adult in good health. This material consisted of peripheral blood, taken on day 0 of AZD1222 vaccination. This chain uses TRBV9 with TRBJ2-7; TRBD1 matches at 7 bases. CDR3 coding DNA: TGTGCCAGCAGCGCCGGGACAGAATACGAGCAGTACTTC. Encoded protein: CASSAGTEYEQYF.